The 25 T cell receptor beta chains listed next were all sequenced from one sample in a study of human T cells and chemical hapten exposure (dated by TCRdb to the early 2020s). The library was built by means of RACE. TCRdb names NextSeq 500 as the instrument used. TCRdb cleaned the public reads at Q25 with fastp, built clones with MiXCR and kept in-frame beta chains. Every distinct CDR3 protein forms one entry, paired with its most common genes and DNA. Here the sample has around 130,000 distinct CDR3 sequences; approximately 9% occur a single time. Under 2% of the sample lies in the top ten. This specimen's time point label, per the study, means: healthy volunteer bleed at 2 weeks. Unfractionated whole blood was collected in Tempus Blood RNA tubes, and total RNA was extracted from that blood. Sequenced: whole blood. The receptors here all came from a male donor in good health. Some clones in this sample may be carry-over from other donors' samples.

This clonotype has just a few counts. The V call is TRBV19, the J call TRBJ2-1, with 8 nucleotides matching TRBD1. The germline V gene encodes CDR1 LNHDA and CDR2 SQIVND (reference sequence). The V gene end was trimmed by 4 bases and the J gene end by 7 bases; junction bases not matched to a gene: 3. The CDR3 loop spans 13 amino acids. The CDR3 reads CASSKDRANEQFF. Here the CDR3 DNA reads TGTGCCAGTAGTAAGGACAGGGCAAATGAGCAGTTCTTC.

This clonotype has a handful of counts. This rearrangement joins TRBV2 to TRBJ1-1; weak D call: TRBD1 (5 bases). V was pared by 3 bases and J by 2 bases, with 13 bases between. Germline V lookup: CDR1 SNHLY, CDR2 FYNNEI. This CDR3 comprises 15 residues. The CDR3 nucleotides read TGTGCCAGCAGTGACCGCGGGGCCATAAACACTGAAGCTTTCTTT. Translation gives CASSDRGAINTEAFF.

This clonotype was seen only a few times. The genes are TRBV12-3 or TRBV12-4 and TRBJ2-4, with a tentative D call TRBD1 (5 bases). The CDR3 runs 13 residues. The V end lost 6 bases, the J end lost 7 bases, and 13 bases lay between the germline ends. The CDR3 nucleotides are TGTGCCAGCAGGCAGGTGGCAGGGAACATTCAGTACTTC. Translating gives CASRQVAGNIQYF.

This clonotype occurred a few times. The V gene is TRBV12-3 or TRBV12-4, the J gene TRBJ2-7, with D maybe TRBD1 (6 bases). V was pared by 5 bases and J by 2 bases, with 16 bases between. This CDR3 spans 15 amino acids. CDR3 protein: CASSDIGGATYEQYF. In DNA form, the CDR3 reads TGTGCCAGCAGTGATATAGGGGGAGCCACCTACGAGCAGTACTTC.

This clonotype was seen more than once but under ten times. The rearrangement uses TRBV7-8 and TRBJ2-2; TRBD2 matches 11 bases. The J segment lost 6 bases and the V segment lost 6 bases, leaving 9 bases of the junction unmatched. Germline assignment: CDR1 SGHVS and CDR2 FQNEAQ. The CDR3 consists of 16 residues. The CDR3 DNA reads TGTGCCAGCAGAAAAACTAGCGGGAGATCGTCCGGGGAGCTGTTTTTT. The encoded protein is CASRKTSGRSSGELFF.

The chain couples TRBV9 to TRBJ2-1, with 8 bases aligning to TRBD2. Trimming cost V 0 bases and J 8 bases; bases outside gene matches: 10. Germline V gene sequence: CDR1 SGDLS, CDR2 YYNGEE. The CDR3 consists of 16 residues. The CDR3 loop is CASSVEAGGGLHEQFF. CDR3 DNA sequence: TGTGCCAGCAGCGTAGAGGCCGGGGGGGGGTTGCATGAGCAGTTCTTC.

The rearrangement uses TRBV10-3 and TRBJ2-3; the D gene is possibly TRBD1 (5 bases). This CDR3 is 14 amino acids long. Germline-derived CDR1 and CDR2 are ENHRY and SYGVKD. The V and J ends lost 4 bases and 4 bases respectively, with 12 bases between them. CDR3 DNA sequence: TGTGCCATCAGTGGGCAGGGTGACGCAGATACGCAGTATTTT. As protein: CAISGQGDADTQYF.

Remarks on this clonotype: Given a much more abundant clone one base away, this may be a read error. The chain links TRBV7-2 to TRBJ1-4; D ambiguous. The CDR3 contains 14 residues. Germline V gene sequence: CDR1 SGHTA, CDR2 FQGNSA. V lost 8 bases and J lost 0, with 10 bases in between. The chain's CDR3 is CASGPTATNEKLFF. CDR3 nucleotides: TGTGCCAGCGGCCCTACAGCAACTAATGAAAAACTGTTTTTT.

This clonotype came up many times. The chain couples TRBV12-2 to TRBJ2-7; no DNA check was done on the table's D call, TRBD2. TRBV12-2 is shown as a pseudogene. The CDR3 sequence is 19 residues long. CDR3 residues: CASRHMLRAQREALYEQYF. The CDR3 bases are TGTGCAAGTCGTCATATGTTGCGGGCTCAGCGGGAGGCCCTCTACGAGCAGTACTTC.

This chain connects TRBV7-9 to TRBJ2-3; 7 bases align to TRBD2. The CDR3 is 16 residues long. CDR1 and CDR2 from the germline V gene are SEHNR and FQNEAQ (reference sequence). Trimming cost V 5 bases and J 4 bases; bases outside gene matches: 12. The CDR3 region has the DNA TGTGCCAGCAGCCCTATAGCGGGCCCCTCCCCAGATACGCAGTATTTT. This encodes CASSPIAGPSPDTQYF. The full variable domain, with the rest looked up from reference TRBV7-9 and TRBJ2-3, is DTGVSQNPRHKITKRGQNVTFRCDPISEHNRLYWYRQTLGQGPEFLTYFQNEAQLEKSRLLSDRFSAERPKGSFSTLEIQRTEQGDSAMYLCASSPIAGPSPDTQYFGPGTRLTVL.

The table lists this clonotype with a few counts. The chain couples TRBV27 to TRBJ2-5; tentatively, D is TRBD1 (5 bases). Trimming took 4 bases from V and 5 from J, leaving 17 bases between them. The CDR3 totals 15 residues. Germline assignment: CDR1 MNHEY and CDR2 SMNVEV (reference sequence). The DNA of the CDR3 is TGTGCCAGCAGTTACACAGGAGACGATGGGGAGACCCAGTACTTC. Translated, it gives CASSYTGDDGETQYF.

This clonotype turned up a few times. In DNA form, the CDR3 reads TGTGCCAGCAGCTTAGGGGGGGCAAAACAGTTCTTC. Its protein product is CASSLGGAKQFF. J is TRBJ2-1 and V is TRBV13; D perhaps matches TRBD1 (6 bases). V lost 0 bases to trimming and J lost 13 bases, with 10 bases between them. The CDR3 length is 12 residues. CDR1 and CDR2 from the germline V gene are PRHDT and FYEKMQ (reference sequence).

This clonotype has a handful of counts. The chain links TRBV5-6 to TRBJ2-7; 7 bases agree with TRBD2. J gave up 2 bases and V 3 bases, and 8 bases lay outside the gene matches. Germline CDR1 reads SGHDT; CDR2 reads YYEEEE. The CDR3 length is 15 residues. For the CDR3, the DNA is TGTGCCAGCAGCTCGGGGGGTGGCCAAGCCTACGAGCAGTACTTC. This translates into CASSSGGGQAYEQYF.

This clonotype was observed at least ten times. The chain is built from TRBV20-1 and TRBJ1-5, with 7 bases fitting TRBD1. Germline CDR1 and CDR2: DFQATT and SNEGSKA (reference sequence). After removal of 7 bases from V and 3 bases from J, the junction contained 12 bases not matched to a gene. The CDR3 is 15 amino acids. CDR3 residues: CSVARRGLDNQPQHF. CDR3 nucleotide sequence: TGCAGTGTCGCTCGGAGGGGGCTGGACAATCAGCCCCAGCATTTT.

At least ten counts were recorded for this clonotype. The V gene is TRBV5-1, the J gene TRBJ1-1; possible D gene TRBD1, 6 bases. This CDR3 comprises 15 residues. The germline V and J ends were trimmed by 0 bases and 0 bases, with 9 bases remaining between them. Germline CDR1 is SGHRS and CDR2 is YFSETQ. The CDR3 DNA reads TGCGCCAGCAGCTTGGGAGGGGGGATGAACACTGAAGCTTTCTTT. It codes for CASSLGGGMNTEAFF.

This clonotype has ten or more counts. V is TRBV6-5 and J is TRBJ1-1, with 9 bases aligning to TRBD1. After removal of 6 bases from V and 3 bases from J, the junction contained 2 bases not matched to a gene. CDR3 length: 13 amino acids. The V gene's germline CDR1 is MNHEY and CDR2 SVGAGI. Here the CDR3 DNA reads TGTGCCAGCAGCTGGGACAGGGACACTGAAGCTTTCTTT. This sequence encodes CASSWDRDTEAFF.

Ten or more counts support this clonotype. This rearrangement joins TRBV29-1 to TRBJ2-1, with 10 bases lining up with TRBD2. This CDR3 contains 14 residues. J lost 6 bases, V lost 4 bases, and 6 bases had no gene match. CDR1 is SQVTM and CDR2 is ANQGSEA in the germline V gene. CDR3 nucleotide sequence: TGCAGCGTTGGTGGGGCTAGCGGGGGCAATGAGCAGTTCTTC. Amino acids: CSVGGASGGNEQFF.

Many counts were recorded for this clonotype. This rearrangement joins TRBV20-1 to TRBJ2-7; 10 bases are a match to TRBD2. The V segment lost 3 bases and the J segment 6 bases; nucleotides outside the gene matches: 8. Germline V gene data show CDR1 as DFQATT and CDR2 as SNEGSKA (reference sequence). The CDR3 is 14 residues long. CDR3 in amino acids: CSASPLAGNAEQYF. The CDR3 nucleotides read TGCAGTGCTAGCCCACTAGCGGGAAATGCCGAGCAGTACTTC.

At least ten counts were recorded for this clonotype. The CDR3 nucleotides read TGTGCCAGCAGTTCGGCCTACGAGCAGTACTTC. Amino acids: CASSSAYEQYF. The chain couples TRBV7-9 to TRBJ2-7, with D uncertain. The CDR3 has 11 residues. From germline, CDR1 is SEHNR and CDR2 FQNEAQ (reference sequence). V lost 6 bases and J 2 bases, leaving 5 bases between the germline ends.

This chain links TRBV12-2 with TRBJ2-5; the D call in the table, TRBD1, was not verified against the DNA. TRBV12-2 is described as a pseudogene. The CDR3 is 15 amino acids. The CDR3 coding sequence is TGTGCAAGTCGCTTAAACCAGGGGGCTGAAGAGACCCAGTACTTC. The encoded protein is CASRLNQGAEETQYF.

This clonotype was found many times. The rearrangement links TRBV18 to TRBJ1-2; 10 bases line up with TRBD1. The CDR3 runs 14 residues. Germline assignment: CDR1 KGHSH and CDR2 LQKENI. The junction had 4 bases not matched to a gene; V was cut back by 6 bases and J by 3 bases. The CDR3 loop reads CASSPGTGDYGYTF. The DNA of the CDR3 is TGTGCCAGCTCGCCCGGGACAGGGGACTATGGCTACACCTTC.

This clonotype showed up many times. The chain carries TRBV5-6 and TRBJ2-1, with 10 bases lining up with TRBD1. V shed 0 bases, J shed 7 bases, and the junction held 1 base outside the gene matches. Germline assignment: CDR1 SGHDT and CDR2 YYEEEE. The CDR3 length is 14 residues. Written as DNA, the CDR3 is TGTGCCAGCAGCTTGGGGACAGGGGGGAATGAGCAGTTCTTC. This encodes CASSLGTGGNEQFF.

This clonotype was detected many times. The chain joins TRBV7-2 to TRBJ1-1; TRBD1 aligns across 8 bases. Germline values: CDR1 SGHTA, CDR2 FQGNSA. The V segment lost 1 base and the J segment 0 bases; nucleotides outside the gene matches: 7. CDR3 size: 17 residues. This chain's CDR3 is CASSLVGQGFMNTEAFF. The CDR3 DNA sequence: TGTGCCAGCAGCTTAGTCGGACAGGGATTTATGAACACTGAAGCTTTCTTT.

This chain connects TRBV12-3 or TRBV12-4 to TRBJ2-7; 8 bases map to TRBD2. V was pared by 5 bases and J by 1 base, with 4 bases of the junction left unmatched. The CDR3 runs to 14 residues. The CDR3 nucleotides read TGTGCCAGCAGTCTTAGCGGGGATTCCTACGAGCAGTACTTC. It codes for CASSLSGDSYEQYF.

The rearrangement joins TRBV7-7 to TRBJ2-5, with 7 bases that match TRBD1. Germline CDR1 is SSHAT and CDR2 is FNYEAQ (reference sequence). The V segment lost 3 bases and the J segment 4 bases; nucleotides outside the gene matches: 8. The CDR3 has 15 amino acids. In DNA form, the CDR3 reads TGTGCCAGCAGCTTGACAGGGATGGGTGGAGAGACCCAGTACTTC. This encodes CASSLTGMGGETQYF. The full variable domain, completed using reference TRBV7-7 and TRBJ2-5, is GAGVSQSPRYKVTKRGQDVTLRCDPISSHATLYWYQQALGQGPEFLTYFNYEAQPDKSGLPSDRFSAERPEGSISTLTIQRTEQRDSAMYRCASSLTGMGGETQYFGPGTRLLVL.